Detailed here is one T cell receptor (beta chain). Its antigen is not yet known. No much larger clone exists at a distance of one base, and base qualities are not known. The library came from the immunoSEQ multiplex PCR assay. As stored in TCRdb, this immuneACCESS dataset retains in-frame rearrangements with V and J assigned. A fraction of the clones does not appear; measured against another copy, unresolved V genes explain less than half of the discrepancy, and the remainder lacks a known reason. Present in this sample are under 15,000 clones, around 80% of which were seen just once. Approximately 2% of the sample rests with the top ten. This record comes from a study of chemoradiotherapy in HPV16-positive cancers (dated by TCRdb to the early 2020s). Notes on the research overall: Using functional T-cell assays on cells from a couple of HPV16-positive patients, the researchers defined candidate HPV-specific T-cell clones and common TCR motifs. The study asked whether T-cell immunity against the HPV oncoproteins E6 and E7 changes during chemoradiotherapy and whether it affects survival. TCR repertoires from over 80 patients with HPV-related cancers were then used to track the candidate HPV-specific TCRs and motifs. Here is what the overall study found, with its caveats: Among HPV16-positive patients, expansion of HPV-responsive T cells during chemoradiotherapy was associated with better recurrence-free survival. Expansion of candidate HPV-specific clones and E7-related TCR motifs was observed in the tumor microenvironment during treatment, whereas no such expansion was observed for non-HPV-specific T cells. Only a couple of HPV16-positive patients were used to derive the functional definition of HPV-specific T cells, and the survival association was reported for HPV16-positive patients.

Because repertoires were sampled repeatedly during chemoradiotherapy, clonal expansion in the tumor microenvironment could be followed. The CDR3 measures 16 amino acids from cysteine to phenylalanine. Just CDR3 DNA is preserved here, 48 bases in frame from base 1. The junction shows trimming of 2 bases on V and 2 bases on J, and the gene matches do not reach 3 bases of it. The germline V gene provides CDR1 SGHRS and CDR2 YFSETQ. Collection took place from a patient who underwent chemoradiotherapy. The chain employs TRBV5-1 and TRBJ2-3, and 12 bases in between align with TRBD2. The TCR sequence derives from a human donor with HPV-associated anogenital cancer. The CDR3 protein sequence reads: CASSFPSGGATDTQYF. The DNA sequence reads TGCGCCAGCAGCTTCCCTAGCGGGGGGGCCACAGATACGCAGTATTTT.